The 22 T cell receptor beta chains in this list originate from one sample, sequenced in a study of read filtering for tumor transcriptome and immune sequencing (dated by TCRdb to 2019 to 2021). Sequencing used an Illumina HiSeq 4000. The Immunoverse kit was used to build TCR libraries from around 420 ng RNA, with molecular barcoded adaptors covering alpha/delta and beta/gamma chains. TCRdb trimmed public reads at Q25 via fastp, called clones via MiXCR and kept in-frame beta chains. Identical CDR3 protein sequences are pooled into one entry, listed with their most common genes and DNA. The sample table lists over 45,000 distinct CDR3 sequences, 20% to 25% of them with a count of one. The ten most abundant clones make up approximately 18% of the sample. The sequenced sample consisted of a population of CD138-negative cells sorted from bone marrow. In light of the paper, this sample's cell subset or site label describes: bone marrow mononuclear cells depleted of CD138+ plasma/myeloma cells by negative magnetic selection. All receptors derive from a donor aged 40 or older with multiple myeloma.

CDR3 residues: CASSQDTGRDTQYF. In DNA, the CDR3 is TGTGCCAGCAGCCAGGACACGGGTCGAGATACGCAGTATTTT. V and J are TRBV3-1 and TRBJ2-3, with a tentative D call TRBD1 (5 bases). CDR1 LGHDT and CDR2 YNNKEL come from the germline V gene (reference sequence). The V gene lost 3 bases and the J gene lost 5 bases, with 12 bases spanning the gap. CDR3 length: 14 amino acids.

There are many counts of this clonotype. This chain links TRBV28 with TRBJ2-5; D is possibly TRBD1 (6 bases). The CDR3 is 13 residues long. Germline CDR1 reads MDHEN; CDR2 reads SYDVKM. The V gene lost 6 bases and the J gene lost 4 bases, with 12 bases spanning the gap. CDR3 in DNA: TGTGCCAGCAGGCCAGGGGTGGGAGAGACCCAGTACTTC. This gives the protein CASRPGVGETQYF.

The table lists this clonotype with many counts. This chain uses TRBV29-1 with TRBJ2-3, with 8 bases identical to TRBD1. In germline, CDR1 is SQVTM, CDR2 ANQGSEA. The trim removed 3 bases at V and 3 bases at J, leaving 5 bases unmatched. This CDR3 is 14 amino acids long. The CDR3 DNA sequence: TGCAGCGTTGAGGCTCAGGGGGCAACAGATACGCAGTATTTT. Its translation is CSVEAQGATDTQYF.

This clonotype was counted between two and nine times. This chain links TRBV5-4 with TRBJ2-7; D is uncertain. Trimming pared 0 bases from V and 4 bases from J, leaving 8 bases between. Germline values: CDR1 SGHNT, CDR2 YYREEE (reference sequence). The CDR3 sequence is 13 residues long. This chain's CDR3 is CASSLVGTYEQYF. The CDR3 coding sequence is TGTGCCAGCAGCTTGGTTGGCACTTACGAGCAGTACTTC.

The table lists this clonotype with a few counts. The genes are TRBV6-5 and TRBJ1-4; maybe TRBD1 (6 bases). The CDR3 length is 13 residues. Germline V gene lookup returns CDR1 MNHEY and CDR2 SVGAGI. The V end was cut by 10 bases, the J end by 7 bases, with 16 bases between. CDR3 sequence (DNA): TGTGCCACCACGCTCCTCAGGGGTGAAAAACTGTTTTTT. Protein product: CATTLLRGEKLFF.

This clonotype appeared many times. The V call is TRBV3-1, the J call TRBJ1-6; no firm D call. V was clipped by 0 bases and J by 6 bases, with 15 bases between them. This CDR3 region has 17 residues. Per the germline V gene, CDR1 is LGHDT and CDR2 is YNNKEL (reference sequence). As DNA, the CDR3 is TGTGCCAGCAGCCAAGACTGGGCCGAGGGTCGTAATTCACCCCTCCACTTT. This gives the protein CASSQDWAEGRNSPLHF.

This clonotype was seen a few times. The CDR3: CASSLSANYGYTF. The CDR3 DNA follows: TGCGCCAGCAGCTTGTCGGCTAACTATGGCTACACCTTC. V gene TRBV5-1 combines with J gene TRBJ1-2; unclear D gene. V shed 1 base and J shed 0 bases, with 4 bases lying between them. The CDR3 contains 13 residues. Per the germline V gene, CDR1 is SGHRS and CDR2 is YFSETQ. The entire variable domain, with the rest obtained from reference TRBV5-1 and TRBJ1-2, is as follows: KAGVTQTPRYLIKTRGQQVTLSCSPISGHRSVSWYQQTPGQGLQFLFEYFSETQRNKGNFPGRFSGRQFSNSRSEMNVSTLELGDSALYLCASSLSANYGYTFGSGTRLTVV.

This chain uses TRBV7-9 with TRBJ2-1, with TRBD2 as a possible D gene (7 bases). Germline V gene lookup returns CDR1 SEHNR and CDR2 FQNEAQ (reference sequence). V was pared by 4 bases and J by 5 bases, with 18 bases between. CDR3 length: 16 amino acids. CDR3 amino acids: CASSSIEGGVNNEQFF. The DNA for the CDR3 is TGTGCCAGCAGCTCGATAGAGGGGGGGGTAAACAATGAGCAGTTCTTC.

Concerning this clonotype itself: A much larger clone is a single base away; this may be a read error. The genes are TRBV12-3 or TRBV12-4 and TRBJ1-1; D is unclear. CDR3 length: 13 amino acids. V shed 4 bases and J shed 0 bases, with 6 bases lying between them. The CDR3 loop reads CASSSNVNTEAFF. DNA of the CDR3: TGTGCCAGCAGTTCAAACGTGAACACTGAAGCTTTCTTT.

The table lists this clonotype with many counts. The chain uses TRBV3-1 and TRBJ1-6; no clear D gene. The germline gives CDR1 LGHDT, CDR2 YNNKEL (reference sequence). V lost 7 bases to trimming and J lost 8 bases, with 12 bases between them. This CDR3 spans 13 amino acids. The CDR3 DNA reads as TGTGCCAGCAACTCCTACGGACATTCACCCCTCCACTTT. This translates into CASNSYGHSPLHF. The full variable domain, rest sourced from reference TRBV3-1 and TRBJ1-6, is DTAVSQTPKYLVTQMGNDKSIKCEQNLGHDTMYWYKQDSKKFLKIMFSYNNKELIINETVPNRFSPKSPDKAHLNLHINSLELGDSAVYFCASNSYGHSPLHFGNGTRLTVT.

This clonotype was recorded at least ten times. V and J are TRBV7-9 and TRBJ1-1; D ambiguous. With 5 bases removed from V and 7 bases from J, the gap between germline ends came to 14 bases. There are 13 residues in the CDR3. Germline V gene sequence: CDR1 SEHNR, CDR2 FQNEAQ (reference sequence). CDR3 sequence: CASSPGSTREAFF. CDR3 nucleotides: TGTGCCAGCAGCCCCGGGTCGACCCGTGAAGCTTTCTTT.

This chain connects TRBV5-1 to TRBJ2-1; 7 bases map to TRBD1. The CDR3 totals 14 residues. Losses at the gene ends were 4 bases for V and 12 bases for J; bases not matched to a gene: 13. From germline, CDR1 is SGHRS and CDR2 YFSETQ. The CDR3 DNA sequence: TGCGCCAGCAGCCCCCGCCCAGGGACAGCAGGGCAGTTCTTC. Translated: CASSPRPGTAGQFF. Full variable domain (rest looked up from reference TRBV5-1 and TRBJ2-1): KAGVTQTPRYLIKTRGQQVTLSCSPISGHRSVSWYQQTPGQGLQFLFEYFSETQRNKGNFPGRFSGRQFSNSRSEMNVSTLELGDSALYLCASSPRPGTAGQFFGPGTRLTVL.

This clonotype was observed many times. The J gene is TRBJ2-1, the V gene TRBV5-1, with TRBD2 matching 8 bases. CDR3 length: 15 residues. V dropped 0 bases and J dropped 6; count of bases not matched to a gene: 5. Germline-derived CDR1 and CDR2 are SGHRS and YFSETQ. CDR3 coding DNA: TGCGCCAGCAGCTTGGGGGGACTAGGGATCAATGAGCAGTTCTTC. It yields the protein CASSLGGLGINEQFF. Drawing the rest from reference TRBV5-1 and TRBJ2-1, the complete variable domain is KAGVTQTPRYLIKTRGQQVTLSCSPISGHRSVSWYQQTPGQGLQFLFEYFSETQRNKGNFPGRFSGRQFSNSRSEMNVSTLELGDSALYLCASSLGGLGINEQFFGPGTRLTVL.

This clonotype was detected many times. The chain carries TRBV28 and TRBJ2-2; D is uncertain. CDR3 length equals 17 residues. Germline V CDR1 and CDR2: MDHEN, SYDVKM. The ends were cut back, 7 bases at V and 3 bases at J, with 21 bases in the middle. The CDR3 here is CASTIDPRAADTGELFF. CDR3 nucleotides: TGTGCCAGCACTATAGACCCACGCGCCGCGGACACCGGGGAGCTGTTTTTT.

This clonotype was observed many times. The gene calls are TRBV28 and TRBJ2-3; tentatively, D is TRBD2 (6 bases). V was cut by 3 bases and J by 5 bases, with 9 bases left in between. The germline V gene has CDR1 MDHEN and CDR2 SYDVKM. The CDR3 is made up of 13 amino acids. CDR3 sequence: CASSFQGGDTQYF. In DNA form, the CDR3 reads TGTGCCAGCAGTTTCCAGGGAGGAGATACGCAGTATTTT.

About this clonotype itself: Being one base from a much bigger clone, this may be a read error. CDR3 in amino acids: CASSSPGDPPHGYTF. The DNA for the CDR3 is TGTGCCAGCAGTTCCCCTGGGGACCCGCCCCATGGCTACACCTTC. The chain has TRBV28 and TRBJ1-2; weak D call: TRBD1 (5 bases). Germline V gene sequence: CDR1 MDHEN, CDR2 SYDVKM. This CDR3 is 15 amino acids long. The V gene lost 4 bases and the J gene lost 6 bases, with 18 bases spanning the gap.

As regards this clonotype: The junction shows a germline mismatch at one end, possibly a read error. The chain links TRBV10-3 to TRBJ2-2; weak D call: TRBD1 (6 bases). CDR3 length: 16 amino acids. Germline loops: CDR1 ENHRY, CDR2 SYGVKD. CDR3 DNA sequence: TGTGCCATCAGTGGATCACAGGGCCTCGGGACCGGGGAGCTGTTCTTT. Its translation: CAISGSQGLGTGELFF.

This clonotype was seen ten or more times. V is TRBV28 and J is TRBJ2-3; the D call may be TRBD1 or TRBD2 (5 bases each). The CDR3 consists of 13 residues. The V gene's germline CDR1 is MDHEN and CDR2 SYDVKM. Trimming pared 1 base from V and 15 bases from J, leaving 17 bases between. In DNA form, the CDR3 reads TGTGCCAGCAGTTTATCAGTAGAGGGACGGGACTATTTT. It encodes CASSLSVEGRDYF.

CDR3 loop: CASAPDAVGLEQYF. CDR3 nucleotides: TGTGCCAGCGCGCCCGACGCCGTAGGTCTCGAGCAGTACTTC. This chain connects TRBV6-2 or TRBV6-3 to TRBJ2-7; D is ambiguous. Germline loops: CDR1 MNHEY, CDR2 SVGEGT. This CDR3 comprises 14 residues. V shed 8 bases and J shed 6 bases, with 20 bases lying between them.

In its sample, this clonotype was seen a few times. The CDR3 region has the DNA TGTGCCAGCAGTTGGGGTAGGAACACTGAAGCTTTCTTT. It translates to CASSWGRNTEAFF. This chain connects TRBV12-3 or TRBV12-4 to TRBJ1-1; no definite D call. V lost 4 bases, J lost 1 base, and 7 bases lay in between. This CDR3 is built from 13 residues.

Many counts were recorded for this clonotype. This chain joins TRBV11-2 and TRBJ2-1, with D possibly being TRBD1 or TRBD2 (5 bases each). There are 16 residues in the CDR3. Germline lookup yields CDR1 SGHAT and CDR2 FQNNGV. V lost 5 bases and J 4 bases, leaving 18 bases between the germline ends. The CDR3 DNA reads as TGTGCCAGCAGCAAGCACCGGGACCCTTTGTACAATGAGCAGTTCTTC. Protein product: CASSKHRDPLYNEQFF.

The rearrangement links TRBV28 to TRBJ2-7; TRBD2 matches at 8 bases. The CDR3 contains 14 residues. The V and J ends lost 7 bases and 0 bases, in that order; junction bases with no gene match: 5. Germline values: CDR1 MDHEN, CDR2 SYDVKM. The chain's CDR3 is CASNQRESSYEQYF. CDR3 in DNA: TGTGCCAGCAATCAGCGGGAGAGCTCCTACGAGCAGTACTTC.